A selection of T cell receptor beta chains follows, all from one sample in a study of blood T cell repertoires in COVID-19. TCRdb's copy holds only in-frame clones and misses some; the assay was immunoSEQ multiplex PCR. The sample carries roughly 260,000 clones, roughly 86% recorded once. Material: peripheral blood. Receptors were obtained from a man aged 35-49 years who had recovered from COVID-19. Both conserved end residues are part of each CDR3. A D gene is named only where the DNA matches it firmly. The listing skips clone size in some rows; elsewhere it reads once, few, many or a size class.

>TRBJ1-1|-|TRBV7-9|TRBD1
CASSPTGGITEAFF
TGTGCCAGCAGCCCCACAGGGGGCATCACTGAAGCTTTCTTT
>TRBJ1-2|-|TRBV30|-
CAWSVLGGVGRYGYTF
TGTGCCTGGAGTGTACTAGGAGGGGTAGGGCGCTATGGCTACACCTTC
>TRBJ2-1|-|TRBV29-1|-
CSVEHSYEQFF
TGCAGCGTTGAACACAGCTATGAGCAGTTCTTC
>TRBJ1-4|-|TRBV2|TRBD1
CASEGAANEKLFF
TGTGCCAGTGAGGGGGCAGCTAATGAAAAACTGTTTTTT
>TRBJ2-6|-|TRBV3-1/TRBV3-2|-
CASSQERSISGANVLTF
TGTGCCAGCAGCCAAGAGCGTTCTATCTCTGGGGCCAACGTCCTGACTTTC
>TRBJ2-7|-|TRBV3-1/TRBV3-2|-
CASSQGRGDEQYF
TGTGCCAGCAGCCAAGGTCGGGGAGACGAGCAGTACTTC
>TRBJ1-2|once|TRBV18|TRBD1
CASSPLQGARGYTF
TGTGCCAGCTCACCACTCCAGGGGGCGCGAGGCTACACCTTC
>TRBJ2-5|few|TRBV19|-
CASSIASETQYF
TGTGCCAGTAGTATAGCTTCAGAGACCCAGTACTTC
>TRBJ2-1|once|TRBV10-3|-
CAISIAGYEQFF
TGTGCCATCAGCATAGCAGGGTACGAGCAGTTCTTC
>TRBJ1-2|once|TRBV5-5|TRBD1
CASSLTTGARGGYGYTF
TGTGCCAGCAGCTTGACGACAGGGGCGCGCGGAGGCTATGGCTACACCTTC
>TRBJ2-1|few|TRBV30|-
CAWSDRREQFF
TGTGCCTGGAGTGATCGGCGGGAGCAGTTCTTC
>TRBJ2-3|-|TRBV5-4|TRBD2
CASSPRHSGGALDTQYF
TGTGCCAGCAGCCCCCGACATAGCGGGGGGGCGTTAGATACGCAGTATTTT
>TRBJ2-2|once|TRBV6-2/TRBV6-3|TRBD2
CASSLRGGASGELFF
TGTGCCAGCAGCCTCCGGGGGGGGGCGAGCGGGGAGCTGTTTTTT
>TRBJ2-5|-|TRBV29-1|TRBD2
CSVGEGRETQYF
TGCAGCGTTGGGGAGGGACGAGAGACCCAGTACTTC
>TRBJ1-1|once|TRBV9|-
CASSASGVNTEAFF
TGTGCCAGCAGCGCCTCAGGGGTGAACACTGAAGCTTTCTTT
>TRBJ2-7|once|TRBV3-1/TRBV3-2|-
CASSSPDRAGSEQYF
TGTGCCAGCAGCAGCCCGGACCGGGCGGGTTCCGAGCAGTACTTC
>TRBJ1-2|-|TRBV19|-
CASSTSGTRNYGYTF
TGTGCCAGTAGTACCTCCGGGACACGTAACTATGGCTACACCTTC
>TRBJ2-5|few|TRBV7-2|-
CASSLAVRETQYF
TGTGCCAGCAGCTTAGCGGTCCGGGAGACCCAGTACTTC
>TRBJ2-3|-|TRBV6-4|TRBD1
CASSIGTDTDTQYF
TGTGCCAGCAGTATCGGGACAGATACAGATACGCAGTATTTT
>TRBJ1-4|-|TRBV12-5|-
CASGLVQGRKLFF
TGTGCTAGTGGTTTGGTACAAGGGAGAAAACTGTTTTTT
>TRBJ2-7|-|TRBV2|TRBD1
CASSEGTGISYEQYF
TGTGCCAGCAGTGAGGGGACAGGTATCTCCTACGAGCAGTACTTC
>TRBJ2-2|once|TRBV2|-
CASGFLAYTGELFF
TGTGCCAGCGGATTTTTAGCCTACACCGGGGAGCTGTTTTTT
>TRBJ1-2|-|TRBV29-1|-
CSVRGLGYGYTF
TGCAGCGTCAGGGGTCTGGGCTATGGCTACACCTTC
>TRBJ2-7|once|TRBV28|TRBD1
CASGQGGTYEQYF
TGTGCCAGCGGACAGGGTGGGACCTACGAGCAGTACTTC
>TRBJ2-3|-|TRBV6-2/TRBV6-3|-
CASGPLRAGPDTQYF
TGTGCCAGCGGCCCACTCAGGGCCGGGCCAGATACGCAGTATTTT
>TRBJ2-7|-|TRBV11-2|TRBD2
CASGLADYEQYF
TGTGCCAGCGGACTAGCGGACTACGAGCAGTACTTC
>TRBJ2-7|-|TRBV2|-
CASRVDTHYEQYF
TGTGCCAGCAGGGTGGACACCCACTACGAGCAGTACTTC
>TRBJ2-5|-|TRBV3-1/TRBV3-2|TRBD2
CASSQDGLAAETQYF
TGTGCCAGCAGCCAAGATGGACTAGCAGCAGAGACCCAGTACTTC
>TRBJ1-6|-|TRBV20-1|-
CSVSSGASPLHF
TGCAGTGTTAGTAGTGGGGCTTCACCCCTCCACTTT
>TRBJ2-7|-|TRBV5-1|TRBD1
CASSLGQGASYEQYF
TGCGCCAGCAGCTTGGGACAGGGGGCTTCCTACGAGCAGTACTTC
>TRBJ2-1|-|TRBV18|-
CASSPPADNEQFF
TGTGCCAGCTCACCACCCGCGGACAATGAGCAGTTCTTC
>TRBJ2-2|-|TRBV2|-
CASKQTIELFF
TGTGCCAGCAAACAAACCATCGAGCTGTTTTTT
>TRBJ1-2|-|TRBV27|TRBD1
CASSPGTGGVNYGYTF
TGTGCCAGCAGTCCTGGGACAGGGGGCGTTAACTATGGCTACACCTTC
>TRBJ2-5|-|TRBV9|TRBD2
CASSPLLAGGETQYF
TGTGCCAGCAGCCCCCTACTAGCGGGGGGGGAGACCCAGTACTTC
>TRBJ2-1|-|TRBV2|TRBD2
CASHELAGSEQFF
TGTGCCAGCCACGAGCTAGCGGGAAGTGAGCAGTTCTTC
>TRBJ1-3|-|TRBV6-5|-
CASSYSSTTAGNTIYF
TGTGCCAGCAGTTACTCGTCGACAACGGCTGGAAACACCATATATTTT
>TRBJ2-7|-|TRBV18|TRBD2
CASSALLRGGLGKAYEQYF
TGTGCCAGCTCAGCCCTCTTGCGGGGGGGGCTAGGGAAAGCCTACGAGCAGTACTTC
>TRBJ2-7|few|TRBV4-3|-
CASSQDLVAGDPSYEQYF
TGCGCCAGCAGCCAAGATTTGGTGGCAGGTGATCCTTCCTACGAGCAGTACTTC
>TRBJ2-7|-|TRBV27|-
CASSSPGWEQYF
TGTGCCAGCAGCTCCCCAGGGTGGGAGCAGTACTTC
>TRBJ1-1|-|TRBV10-3|TRBD1
CASREGQGLVNTEAFF
TGTGCCTCCCGAGAGGGACAGGGGTTGGTGAACACTGAAGCTTTCTTT
>TRBJ2-5|-|TRBV28|TRBD1
CASSLYILTGDETQYF
TGTGCCAGCAGTTTATACATACTCACAGGGGACGAGACCCAGTACTTC
>TRBJ2-7|-|TRBV7-8|-
CASSLLRSSYEQYF
TGTGCCAGCAGCCTCCTACGGAGCTCCTACGAGCAGTACTTC
>TRBJ2-3|-|TRBV5-8|-
CASSTDQGYGTDTQYF
TGTGCCAGCAGCACGGACCAGGGCTATGGGACAGATACGCAGTATTTT
>TRBJ1-2|-|TRBV7-8|TRBD1
CASSLGPGTGYGYTF
TGTGCCAGCAGCTTAGGTCCAGGGACAGGTTATGGCTACACCTTC
>TRBJ1-2|-|TRBV5-1|-
CASTPRTGNNYGYTF
TGCGCCAGCACCCCCCGAACAGGAAATAACTATGGCTACACCTTC
>TRBJ2-7|-|TRBV2|TRBD1
CASSEGQGAYLYEQYF
TGTGCCAGCAGTGAAGGGCAGGGGGCTTATTTATACGAGCAGTACTTC
>TRBJ2-3|-|TRBV10-3|TRBD2
CAISDRGFGGSSTDTQYF
TGTGCCATCAGTGATCGGGGGTTCGGGGGGTCCAGCACAGATACGCAGTATTTT
>TRBJ1-2|-|TRBV6-5|TRBD1
CASSYLGQGRDYGYTF
TGTGCCAGCAGTTACCTGGGACAGGGAAGGGACTATGGCTACACCTTC
>TRBJ1-2|-|TRBV25-1|-
CASSDQMIYGYTF
TGTGCCAGCAGTGACCAGATGATATACGGCTACACCTTC
>TRBJ2-7|-|TRBV27|-
CASSLSGAGWVEQYF
TGTGCCAGCAGTTTATCGGGGGCAGGGTGGGTCGAGCAGTACTTC
>TRBJ2-5|-|TRBV11-2|TRBD2
CASSLRTSGGTILGAQYF
TGTGCCAGCAGCTTACGGACTAGCGGGGGGACCATCCTAGGGGCCCAGTACTTC
>TRBJ2-5|once|TRBV5-5|TRBD1
CASSLFRDRTQETQYF
TGTGCCAGCAGCTTGTTTCGGGACAGGACCCAAGAGACCCAGTACTTC